This note documents a single T cell receptor (beta chain) sequence. The sample originates from a study of blood T cell repertoires in COVID-19. Overall study: Whether acute or convalescent, the COVID-19 samples came from the United States, Italy and Spain. The cDNA or gDNA used as material had been derived from T cells, B-cell-depleted T cells, or PBMCs.

Per the germline V gene, CDR1 is MGHRA and CDR2 is YSYEKL. V was cut by 0 bases and J by 6 bases, with 18 bases left in between. CDR3 length: 17 residues. Authors' processing steps: Estimation of nucleated cell counts was performed using reference gene primer amplification. The method was immunoSEQ multiplex PCR; TCRdb's version includes in-frame clones alone and lacks a portion of them. The DNA was the basis for D and trimming; V, J and clone size are from that table. The sample has about 50,000 clones, 90% seen once. This clonotype originated in an elderly woman with acute or convalescent COVID-19. V is TRBV4-1 and J is TRBJ2-1; D might be TRBD2 (5 bases). Sequenced input: peripheral blood. The CDR3, as DNA: TGCGCCAGCAGCCAAGAAGAGCGGCCTGGCGGGTTCAATGAGCAGTTCTTC. This encodes CASSQEERPGGFNEQFF.